This T cell receptor beta chain was obtained from a study of CD8 T cells in ankylosing spondylitis. Study-level results: The study identified a TCR beta motif of several highly homologous variants that appeared characteristic of ankylosing spondylitis blood.

Remarks on this clonotype: Its antigen is not known.

The V and J ends lost 3 bases and 5 bases respectively, with 13 bases between them. The V gene's germline CDR1 is LGHDT and CDR2 YNNKEL (reference sequence). This CDR3 region has 14 residues. TCRdb called the 5' RACE reads again in MiXCR, with one record for every CDR3 protein. The sample lists about 420,000 distinct CDR3 sequences, about a fifth seen once, with about 17% in the top ten. The chain uses TRBV3-1 and TRBJ2-5; D uncertain. The TCR sequence derives from a male donor with ankylosing spondylitis. The source material was blood, either unsorted or a sorted T cell fraction (not recorded which). The CDR3 spells CASSHNLGSETQYF. CDR3 coding DNA: TGTGCCAGCAGCCATAACCTAGGGTCGGAGACCCAGTACTTC.